This T cell receptor (beta chain) stems from a study of human T cells and chemical hapten exposure. Germline V gene sequence: CDR1 SQVTM, CDR2 ANQGSEA. Deletions cut 4 bases from V and 0 bases from J, with 13 bases between. This CDR3 contains 16 residues. Specified time point: patch test 1, 2 weeks after DPC sensitization. Sample treatment: therapeutic diphenylcyclopropenone sensitization with weekly scalp DPC. This clonotype showed up just a few times. A single record per CDR3 protein comes from TCRdb applying MiXCR to the RACE reads. The sample gives 180,000 or so distinct CDR3 sequences, around 24% of which show up once; 6% to 8% is in the top ten.

This receptor was identified in a woman aged 50 to 60 with alopecia areata. Some clones in this sample may be carry-over from other donors' samples. The V gene is TRBV29-1, the J gene TRBJ2-6, with D possibly being TRBD1 or TRBD2 (5 bases each). This specimen consisted of whole blood, obtained in connection with sensitization to the hapten diphenylcyclopropenone (DPC). In DNA, the CDR3 is TGCAGCGTTGCTGGGACGGGGACCTCTGGGGCCAACGTCCTGACTTTC. Encoded protein: CSVAGTGTSGANVLTF.